The clone carrying this T cell receptor beta chain was seen repeatedly, ten times or more. What it binds is unknown. The entry originates in a study of T cells in Graves' hyperthyroidism and ophthalmopathy. Study conclusions and caveats: In validation, the model predicted ophthalmopathy. These predictions came a median roughly 6 months before onset.

Amplified TCR beta CDR3 regions came from RNA transcripts. Initially, a first-round RT-PCR of the TCR CDR3 employed the HTBI primer set. One entry per CDR3 protein results from TCRdb running MiXCR on the multiplex PCR reads. The sample holds about 640,000 distinct CDR3 sequences, 20% seen once. Trimming stripped 2 bases from V and 3 bases from J, with 8 bases between. The CDR3 contains 14 residues. Together with thyroid ultrasound, orbital computed tomography, serum thyroxine and TRAb, clinical symptoms were used for diagnoses. The rearrangement joins TRBV12-3 or TRBV12-4 to TRBJ1-5, with D hard to call. Input material: blood. The sequence came from a man aged 25-45 years with Graves' ophthalmopathy. The CDR3 region is CASSLLNNNQPQHF. The CDR3 bases are TGTGCCAGCAGTTTACTAAACAACAATCAGCCCCAGCATTTT.